The 16 T cell receptor beta chains reported below all come from one sample, sequenced in a study of blood T cell repertoires in COVID-19. Profiled with immunoSEQ multiplex PCR; TCRdb holds only in-frame clones, not every one. The table has just over 300,000 clones, about nine tenths seen once; the top ten hold about 4.2%. Sequencing was carried out using PBMCs or T cells enriched from blood (not recorded which). These receptors were obtained from a man aged 25-45 years who had recovered from COVID-19.

The chain combines TRBV27 with TRBJ2-3, with D possibly being TRBD1 (6 bases). V lost 3 bases and J 0 bases, leaving 13 bases between the germline ends. The CDR3 is 16 amino acids. The V gene's germline CDR1 is MNHEY and CDR2 SMNVEV (reference sequence). For the CDR3, the DNA is TGTGCCAGCAGTTTTTTCGGACAGTCTAGCACAGATACGCAGTATTTT. Its protein product is CASSFFGQSSTDTQYF.

The chain combines TRBV2 with TRBJ2-7; D is undetermined. V lost 7 bases and J lost 3, with 7 bases in between. CDR3 length: 11 amino acids. The germline V gene encodes CDR1 SNHLY and CDR2 FYNNEI. The CDR3 sequence: CASTEHYEQYF. As DNA, the CDR3 is TGTGCCAGCACCGAGCACTACGAGCAGTACTTC.

This chain connects TRBV5-4 to TRBJ2-7, with 11 bases lining up with TRBD2. V trimming: 0 bases; J trimming: 2 bases; junction bases outside the gene matches: 4. This CDR3 comprises 16 residues. Germline CDR1 SGHNT, CDR2 YYREEE (reference sequence). The CDR3 nucleotides are TGTGCCAGCAGCTTGGGTCTTAGCGGGGGGGCCTACGAGCAGTACTTC. Its translation is CASSLGLSGGAYEQYF.

The V and J genes are TRBV7-8 and TRBJ1-1; a possible D gene is TRBD1 (5 bases). The V gene's germline CDR1 is SGHVS and CDR2 FQNEAQ. CDR3 length: 14 residues. Trimming stripped 0 bases from V and 4 bases from J, with 9 bases between. The CDR3 loop reads CASSLALRGTEAFF. CDR3 DNA sequence: TGTGCCAGCAGCTTAGCGCTAAGGGGCACTGAAGCTTTCTTT.

CDR3 DNA sequence: TGTGCCAGCAGCTTAGAGGGGTTGGCCTATGGCTACACCTTC. It yields the protein CASSLEGLAYGYTF. V is TRBV7-8 and J is TRBJ1-2, with a weak D call TRBD1 (5 bases). Germline lookup yields CDR1 SGHVS and CDR2 FQNEAQ. The CDR3 spans 14 residues. Trimming pared 1 base from V and 4 bases from J, leaving 10 bases between.

This clone was detected many times. This rearrangement joins TRBV13 to TRBJ2-1; possible D gene TRBD2, 6 bases. Per the germline V gene, CDR1 is PRHDT and CDR2 is FYEKMQ (reference sequence). The CDR3 has 14 amino acids. V was shortened by 5 bases and J by 12 bases, with 20 bases between the two germline ends. The CDR3 here is CASSHRGGTSWQFF. Here the CDR3 DNA reads TGTGCCAGCAGCCATAGGGGAGGCACCTCGTGGCAGTTCTTC. The entire variable domain, with the rest obtained from reference TRBV13 and TRBJ2-1, is as follows: AAGVIQSPRHLIKEKRETATLKCYPIPRHDTVYWYQQGPGQDPQFLISFYEKMQSDKGSIPDRFSAQQFSDYHSELNMSSLELGDSALYFCASSHRGGTSWQFFGPGTRLTVL.

This clone was detected only once. The J gene is TRBJ1-4, the V gene TRBV4-1; TRBD1 matches at 7 bases. Looked up from germline, CDR1 is MGHRA and CDR2 is YSYEKL. V dropped 5 bases and J dropped 0; count of bases not matched to a gene: 9. The CDR3 runs 17 residues. The CDR3 DNA is TGCGCCAGCAGCTATCCGGGACAGAAAGCAACTAATGAAAAACTGTTTTTT. Translating gives CASSYPGQKATNEKLFF.

V usage is TRBV29-1 and J usage is TRBJ1-2, with 8 bases identical to TRBD1. V gave up 0 bases and J gave up 7 bases; unmatched junction bases: 1. The CDR3 runs to 12 residues. In germline, CDR1 is SQVTM, CDR2 ANQGSEA. The CDR3 nucleotides read TGCAGCGTTGAAGATGACAGGGGTGGCTACACCTTC. Its protein product is CSVEDDRGGYTF. The full variable domain, with the rest looked up from reference TRBV29-1 and TRBJ1-2, is SAVISQKPSRDICQRGTSLTIQCQVDSQVTMMFWYRQQPGQSLTLIATANQGSEATYESGFVIDKFPISRPNLTFSTLTVSNMSPEDSSIYLCSVEDDRGGYTFGSGTRLTVV.

This clone was seen only a few times. The CDR3 DNA follows: TGTGCCAGCAGTTTAGGGACAGTCTACGAGCAGTACTTC. Protein product: CASSLGTVYEQYF. V is TRBV28 and J is TRBJ2-7; the match to TRBD1 covers 7 bases. This CDR3 region has 13 residues. The germline V gene encodes CDR1 MDHEN and CDR2 SYDVKM. Trimming took 2 bases from V and 3 from J; bases not matched to a gene: 1.

This chain joins TRBV4-1 and TRBJ2-4; no firm D call. The CDR3 is 16 residues long. Germline CDR1 is MGHRA and CDR2 is YSYEKL. The ends were cut back, 2 bases at V and 0 bases at J, with 11 bases in the middle. The CDR3 reads CASSQLIIEAKNIQYF. CDR3 nucleotide sequence: TGCGCCAGCAGCCAATTAATAATAGAAGCCAAAAACATTCAGTACTTC.

Points on this clone: The junction departs from the called germline gene at one end, perhaps through a read error. This chain uses TRBV7-7 with TRBJ2-3, with 7 nucleotides matching TRBD2. This CDR3 is built from 15 residues. The germline V gene encodes CDR1 SSHAT and CDR2 FNYEAQ (reference sequence). This CDR3 is CASSPLADLTDTQYF. DNA for the CDR3: TGTGCTAGCAGCCCCCTAGCGGACCTCACAGATACGCAGTATTTT.

The chain couples TRBV3-1 (or the pseudogene TRBV3-2) to TRBJ2-4, with 12 bases aligning to TRBD2. The CDR3 loop spans 18 amino acids. The trim removed 5 bases at V and 0 bases at J, leaving 8 bases unmatched. The germline gives CDR1 LGHDT, CDR2 YNNKEL (reference sequence). CDR3 sequence: CASSETSGGSLAKNIQYF. CDR3 bases: TGTGCCAGCAGCGAGACTAGCGGGGGTTCCCTAGCCAAAAACATTCAGTACTTC.

The chain has TRBV4-1 and TRBJ2-7; tentatively, D is TRBD1 (5 bases). V was cut by 2 bases and J by 2 bases, with 19 bases left in between. The germline V gene encodes CDR1 MGHRA and CDR2 YSYEKL. This CDR3 has 17 residues. CDR3 sequence (DNA): TGCGCCAGCAGCCAAATCCAGGGCAGGCAGCCAGCCTACGAGCAGTACTTC. Translation gives CASSQIQGRQPAYEQYF.

This clone was seen more than once but under ten times. V gene TRBV21-1 combines with J gene TRBJ1-2; TRBD1, the table's D call, lacks a check against the DNA. TRBV21-1 is noted as a pseudogene. The CDR3 is 16 residues long. The chain's CDR3 is CASSPHRTGVCYGYTF. The CDR3 coding sequence is TGTGCCAGCAGCCCCCACCGGACAGGGGTTTGCTATGGCTACACCTTC.

The chain couples TRBV19 to TRBJ2-1, with a weak D call TRBD2 (5 bases). Trimming cost V 4 bases and J 1 base, with 8 bases left between them. The CDR3 is 14 amino acids. Germline CDR1 LNHDA, CDR2 SQIVND (reference sequence). The CDR3 sequence is CASSTRGSYNEQFF. CDR3 bases: TGTGCCAGTAGTACCCGAGGGTCCTACAATGAGCAGTTCTTC.

This clone has just one count. V and J are TRBV19 and TRBJ1-1; D gene ambiguous. CDR3 length: 13 amino acids. V was clipped by 7 bases and J by 2 bases, with 11 bases between them. Germline V gene data show CDR1 as LNHDA and CDR2 as SQIVND (reference sequence). In DNA form, the CDR3 reads TGTGCCAGTACGCCGCCCAGAAACACTGAAGCTTTCTTT. This sequence encodes CASTPPRNTEAFF.